This T cell receptor beta chain was sequenced during a study of blood T cells in healthy people across ages. The study, taken as a whole, reports: When set beside aged donors, long-lived donors presented more naive CD4+ cells and higher diversity.

The authors ran a second PCR of 7 to 11 cycles using a sample-barcoded 5' primer and a J-beta primer mix. TCRdb used MiXCR to reprocess the 5' RACE reads, holding one entry per CDR3 protein. The repertoire has around 2 million distinct CDR3 sequences, 30% to 40% of them found once; the top ten carry roughly 23%. Every donor gave approximately 10 milliliters of peripheral blood. Germline CDR1 is SGHTA and CDR2 is FQGNSA. The CDR3 has 15 residues. Trimming shortened V by 0 bases and J by 0 bases, and 8 bases separated the two germline ends. This clonotype was counted a few times. Its antigen remains unknown.

Sequencing used blood. The clonotype was recovered from a human donor in good health. The genes are TRBV7-2 and TRBJ1-1; D not certain. CDR3 sequence reads: CASSLAPLMNTEAFF. DNA for the CDR3: TGTGCCAGCAGCTTAGCACCTCTGATGAACACTGAAGCTTTCTTT. The entire variable domain, with the rest obtained from reference TRBV7-2 and TRBJ1-1, is as follows: GAGVSQSPSNKVTEKGKDVELRCDPISGHTALYWYRQSLGQGLEFLIYFQGNSAPDKSGLPSDRFSAERTGGSVSTLTIQRTQQEDSAVYLCASSLAPLMNTEAFFGQGTRLTVV.